This TCR beta chain emerged from a study of T cell repertoires in cytomegalovirus infection. About the study: The public TCR beta signatures pointed to both CMV infection and matching HLA type.

As regards this clonotype: Its antigen remains unidentified.

MiXCR was run by TCRdb on the reads, yielding one entry per CDR3 protein. This sample has about 360,000 distinct CDR3 sequences, with roughly 18% found just once. V was shortened by 3 bases and J by 2 bases, with 14 bases between the two germline ends. This CDR3 contains 15 residues. CDR1 is LNHDA and CDR2 is SQIVND in the germline V gene (reference sequence). Study-level results: CMV-specific TCR beta clonotypes restricted by HLA-C dominated the ex vivo response.

The J gene is TRBJ2-7, the V gene TRBV19, with a tentative D call TRBD2 (6 bases). The sequenced sample consisted of PBMCs. The TCR sequence derives from a human donor in good health (CMV status not recorded). Some clones in this sample may be carry-over from other donors' samples. DNA for the CDR3: TGTGCCAGTAGTATTTGGGGGACTCAGGCCTACGAGCAGTACTTC. Translation gives CASSIWGTQAYEQYF.